This is a list of T cell receptor beta chains from one sample in a study of OX40 agonist ivuxolimab in advanced cancers. Assay used: immunoSEQ multiplex PCR; TCRdb lists only in-frame clones, some missing. The sample holds over 50,000 clones, around nine tenths seen once. Sequencing was performed on CD4+ or CD8+ T cells sorted from blood, taken in a trial of the OX40 agonist ivuxolimab. The receptors were sampled from an adult with an advanced solid tumor such as melanoma, head and neck, liver or kidney cancer. The CDR3 runs from the conserved cysteine through the conserved F or W. Fields, in order: clone size, J gene, V gene, D gene, CDR3 protein, CDR3 DNA. D genes are given only for firm matches. Where a row states a size, it is once, few, many or the class of an expanded clone; other rows omit it.

-	TRBJ1-5	TRBV30	-	CAWSIGGGNQPQHF	TGTGCCTGGAGTATAGGGGGTGGCAATCAGCCCCAGCATTTT
-	TRBJ2-3	TRBV7-6	TRBD2	CASSLAGGPTDTQYF	TGTGCCAGCAGCCTAGCGGGAGGGCCCACAGATACGCAGTATTTT
few	TRBJ1-5	TRBV30	-	CAWSVSGNQPQHF	TGTGCCTGGAGTGTATCAGGCAATCAGCCCCAGCATTTT
-	TRBJ1-2	TRBV13	TRBD1	CASSLALDRGNYGYTF	TGTGCCAGCAGCTTAGCCCTGGACAGGGGTAACTATGGCTACACCTTC
-	TRBJ2-1	TRBV7-8	TRBD2	CASSGYLAGERNEQFF	TGTGCCAGCAGCGGCTACCTAGCGGGAGAAAGAAATGAGCAGTTCTTC
-	TRBJ2-3	TRBV4-1	TRBD2	CASSSLAGKSTDTQYF	TGCGCCAGCAGCTCACTAGCGGGAAAAAGCACAGATACGCAGTATTTT
-	TRBJ1-2	TRBV29-1	-	CSAVRPDTNYGYTF	TGCAGCGCCGTACGCCCAGATACTAACTATGGCTACACCTTC
few	TRBJ1-2	TRBV9	-	CASSAHAGYGYTF	TGTGCCAGCAGCGCCCATGCGGGCTATGGCTACACCTTC
-	TRBJ2-3	TRBV6-5	-	CASSSPSGDTQYF	TGTGCCAGCAGTTCTCCCTCCGGAGATACGCAGTATTTT
-	TRBJ2-5	TRBV28	-	CASSGIALTRETQYF	TGTGCCAGCAGTGGGATAGCGTTGACGCGGGAGACCCAGTACTTC
-	TRBJ1-5	TRBV27	-	CASSLSGSNQPQHF	TGTGCCAGCAGTTTATCGGGTAGCAATCAGCCCCAGCATTTT
-	TRBJ2-2	TRBV7-8	-	CASSLFRSNTGELFF	TGTGCCAGCAGCTTATTCCGCTCGAACACCGGGGAGCTGTTTTTT
-	TRBJ2-3	TRBV7-9	-	CASSLKDTQYF	TGTGCCAGCAGCTTAAAAGATACGCAGTATTTT
-	TRBJ2-7	TRBV6-5	-	CASSYLLGGSYEQYF	TGTGCCAGCAGTTACTTGCTGGGTGGGAGCTACGAGCAGTACTTC
once	TRBJ2-7	TRBV19	TRBD1	CARKPGQGADSSYEQYF	TGTGCCAGAAAACCGGGACAGGGGGCCGATAGCTCCTACGAGCAGTACTTC
-	TRBJ2-5	TRBV11-2	-	CASSSPLRETQYF	TGTGCCAGCAGCTCCCCGTTAAGAGAGACCCAGTACTTC
-	TRBJ2-1	TRBV7-2	TRBD1	CASSESDRGPDNEQFF	TGTGCCAGCAGCGAATCGGACAGGGGGCCGGACAATGAGCAGTTCTTC
-	TRBJ1-5	TRBV7-6	-	CASSLFAGGNQPQHF	TGTGCCAGCAGCTTATTCGCAGGAGGCAATCAGCCCCAGCATTTT
once	TRBJ2-5	TRBV9	TRBD2	CASSDPGGSGKETQYF	TGTGCCAGCAGCGACCCCGGGGGGAGCGGGAAAGAGACCCAGTACTTC
-	TRBJ2-7	TRBV5-6	-	CASSPAGMYEQYF	TGTGCCAGCAGCCCCGCCGGTATGTACGAGCAGTACTTC
-	TRBJ1-1	TRBV19	-	CASSLEGGWTEAFF	TGTGCCAGTAGTCTCGAGGGGGGATGGACTGAAGCTTTCTTT
-	TRBJ2-2	TRBV7-8	-	CASSLGGVPTAQNTGELFF	TGTGCCAGCAGCTTAGGGGGCGTACCTACCGCCCAGAACACCGGGGAGCTGTTTTTT
once	TRBJ2-7	TRBV25-1	TRBD1	CASSGSPGQPGEQYF	TGTGCCAGCAGTGGATCACCGGGACAGCCAGGGGAGCAGTACTTC
-	TRBJ2-2	TRBV21-1	-	CASSTTSGSDTGELFF	TGTGCCAGCAGCACGACTAGCGGGAGTGACACCGGGGAGCTGTTTTTT
-	TRBJ1-1	TRBV2	-	CASSDEGLNTEAFF	TGTGCCAGCAGTGACGAGGGGCTGAACACTGAAGCTTTCTTT
-	TRBJ2-5	TRBV4-1	TRBD2	CASSQGVASGMLGTQYF	TGCGCCAGCAGCCAAGGGGTCGCTAGCGGGATGCTAGGGACCCAGTACTTC
-	TRBJ2-7	TRBV7-2	-	CASSLEGTSFFYEQYF	TGTGCCAGCAGCTTAGAGGGGACGAGTTTTTTTTACGAGCAGTACTTC
-	TRBJ2-1	TRBV10-2	-	CASSEGGDYNEQFF	TGCGCCAGCAGTGAGGGGGGCGACTACAATGAGCAGTTCTTC
-	TRBJ2-7	TRBV7-9	-	CASSPTSGPDSGEQYF	TGTGCCAGCAGCCCCACCAGTGGACCGGATTCGGGCGAGCAGTACTTC
-	TRBJ2-5	TRBV2	-	CASSGSSGIKETQYF	TGTGCCAGCAGTGGGTCTTCAGGGATTAAGGAGACCCAGTACTTC
-	TRBJ2-7	TRBV10-3	-	CAISGSHEQYF	TGTGCCATCAGTGGCAGCCACGAGCAGTACTTC
once	TRBJ2-2	TRBV7-9	TRBD1	CASSQDRVPGELFF	TGTGCCAGCAGCCAGGACAGGGTTCCCGGGGAGCTGTTTTTT
-	TRBJ2-7	TRBV7-3	TRBD2	CASSLVHPGGEQYF	TGTGCCAGCAGCTTAGTTCATCCGGGAGGCGAGCAGTACTTC
-	TRBJ2-1	TRBV7-9	-	CASSSPEFNEQFF	TGTGCCAGCAGCTCCCCCGAATTCAATGAGCAGTTCTTC
-	TRBJ2-5	TRBV7-9	TRBD2	CASSGSIAGRETQYF	TGTGCCAGCAGCGGGAGTATAGCGGGAAGAGAGACCCAGTACTTC